One sample yielded the 29 T cell receptor beta chains listed below, sequenced in a study of shared clonotypes between healthy human individuals. TCRdb's copy holds only in-frame clones and misses some; the assay was immunoSEQ multiplex PCR. The repertoire consists of roughly 1,000,000 clones, with approximately 80% occurring once and the leading ten covering 0.5% to 0.6%. Specimen: memory CD4+ T cells from PBMCs. The sample's subset: CD45RA-negative fraction. All receptors come from a man younger than 35 in good health. Some clones in this sample may be carry-over from other donors' samples.

The chain has TRBV5-4 and TRBJ2-5; 10 nucleotides align to TRBD2. The CDR3 runs 17 residues. V was pared by 0 bases and J by 5 bases, with 10 bases of the junction left unmatched. Germline-derived CDR1 and CDR2 are SGHNT and YYREEE (reference sequence). CDR3 region: CASSLVPSGSSKETQYF. CDR3 DNA sequence: TGTGCCAGCAGCTTGGTTCCTAGCGGGAGTTCTAAGGAGACCCAGTACTTC. Full variable domain (outside the CDR3, taken from reference TRBV5-4 and TRBJ2-5): ETGVTQSPTHLIKTRGQQVTLRCSSQSGHNTVSWYQQALGQGPQFIFQYYREEENGRGNFPPRFSGLQFPNYSSELNVNALELDDSALYLCASSLVPSGSSKETQYFGPGTRLLVL.

This clone is a singleton in its sample. This chain links TRBV2 with TRBJ1-2; 7 bases fit TRBD1. V trimming: 0 bases; J trimming: 3 bases; junction bases outside the gene matches: 4. The CDR3 runs 15 residues. In germline, CDR1 is SNHLY, CDR2 FYNNEI. CDR3 in amino acids: CASSEAAGTDYGYTF. CDR3 coding DNA: TGTGCCAGCAGTGAAGCAGCCGGGACAGACTATGGCTACACCTTC. The full variable domain, in which reference TRBV2 and TRBJ1-2 provide the parts outside the CDR3, is EPEVTQTPSHQVTQMGQEVILRCVPISNHLYFYWYRQILGQKVEFLVSFYNNEISEKSEIFDDQFSVERPDGSNFTLKIRSTKLEDSAMYFCASSEAAGTDYGYTFGSGTRLTVV.

This clone has more than one count but fewer than ten. This chain connects TRBV10-3 to TRBJ2-7; 10 bases map to TRBD1. The junction had 5 bases not matched to a gene; V was cut back by 3 bases and J by 3 bases. The CDR3 runs 15 residues. Germline V gene lookup returns CDR1 ENHRY and CDR2 SYGVKD. As DNA, the CDR3 is TGTGCCATCAGTGACCCGGGACAGGGGATCTACGAGCAGTACTTC. Amino acids: CAISDPGQGIYEQYF.

This sequence joins TRBV13 and TRBJ1-1, with D perhaps TRBD1 (5 bases). Germline V gene sequence: CDR1 PRHDT, CDR2 FYEKMQ (reference sequence). Trimming took off 2 bases at V and 3 bases at J, with 10 bases between the two ends. CDR3 size: 14 residues. For the CDR3, the DNA is TGTGCCAGCAGCTTACGGGGGGAGGACACTGAAGCTTTCTTT. Protein: CASSLRGEDTEAFF.

This clone was recorded only once. At one end, the junction sequence differs from germline, possibly due to a read error. The chain recombines TRBV11-1 with TRBJ2-4, with 7 nucleotides matching TRBD1. The CDR3 spans 18 residues. The V gene's germline CDR1 is SGHAT and CDR2 FQDESV (reference sequence). The CDR3 spells CASSLASTGDRAKNIQCF. The CDR3 nucleotides are TGTGCCAGCAGCTTAGCAAGTACAGGGGATCGAGCCAAAAACATTCAGTGCTTC.

The chain recombines TRBV5-1 with TRBJ2-7; D unresolved. CDR3 length: 13 amino acids. The germline CDR1 and CDR2 sequences are SGHRS and YFSETQ. V was shortened by 0 bases and J by 3 bases, with 7 bases between the two germline ends. DNA for the CDR3: TGCGCCAGCAGCTTGGGGCAGCACTACGAGCAGTACTTC. This gives the protein CASSLGQHYEQYF.

Turning to this clone: At the DNA level, this CDR3 is encoded by other sequences in the same sample as well. The chain carries TRBV15 and TRBJ2-1, with D perhaps matching TRBD2 (6 bases). Deletions cut 0 bases from V and 4 bases from J, with 7 bases between. The CDR3 runs to 14 residues. CDR1 and CDR2 (germline): LNHNV, YYDKDF (reference sequence). CDR3 bases: TGTGCCACCAGCAGAGATCGGGGGTACAATGAGCAGTTCTTC. It translates to CATSRDRGYNEQFF.

The V call is TRBV6-5, the J call TRBJ1-3; TRBD1 aligns across 9 bases. The trim removed 6 bases at V and 7 bases at J, leaving 1 base unmatched. CDR1 and CDR2 from the germline V gene are MNHEY and SVGAGI. The CDR3 runs 12 residues. The CDR3 here is CASRGQGNTIYF. CDR3 DNA: TGTGCCAGCAGAGGACAGGGGAACACCATATATTTT.

This chain uses TRBV11-3 with TRBJ2-3; D could derive from TRBD1 or TRBD2 (5 bases each). V lost 5 bases and J 4 bases, leaving 13 bases between the germline ends. Germline V lookup: CDR1 SGHNT, CDR2 YENEEA. The CDR3 is 14 amino acids. The DNA for the CDR3 is TGTGCCAGCAGCGTCGGGGCGGGCCCAGATACGCAGTATTTT. It codes for CASSVGAGPDTQYF.

The chain links TRBV7-2 to TRBJ2-5, with TRBD2 matching 8 bases. The CDR3 has 13 amino acids. The V and J ends lost 5 bases and 10 bases, in that order; junction bases with no gene match: 9. Germline lookup yields CDR1 SGHTA and CDR2 FQGNSA. The CDR3 DNA sequence: TGTGCCAGCAGCGAAACGGGACTAGGGGGCCAGTACTTC. This encodes CASSETGLGGQYF. The whole variable domain, remainder taken from reference TRBV7-2 and TRBJ2-5, is GAGVSQSPSNKVTEKGKDVELRCDPISGHTALYWYRQSLGQGLEFLIYFQGNSAPDKSGLPSDRFSAERTGGSVSTLTIQRTQQEDSAVYLCASSETGLGGQYFGPGTRLLVL.

The V and J genes are TRBV5-6 and TRBJ1-5; possibly TRBD1 for D (6 bases). The CDR3 runs to 15 residues. Germline V gene lookup returns CDR1 SGHDT and CDR2 YYEEEE. Trimming stripped 3 bases from V and 7 bases from J, with 17 bases between. This CDR3 is CASSYYGRGRQPQHF. CDR3 nucleotide sequence: TGTGCCAGCAGCTATTATGGGCGGGGGCGGCAGCCCCAGCATTTT.

The chain couples TRBV28 to TRBJ2-1, with a possible D match to TRBD2 (6 bases). The CDR3 loop spans 16 amino acids. The V end lost 6 bases, the J end lost 0 bases, and 15 bases lay between the germline ends. The germline gives CDR1 MDHEN, CDR2 SYDVKM. The DNA of the CDR3 is TGTGCCAGCAGAATCGGAGGGCAGAGCTCCTACAATGAGCAGTTCTTC. As protein: CASRIGGQSSYNEQFF.

The chain carries TRBV16 and TRBJ2-1, with D perhaps matching TRBD2 (6 bases). V was cut by 0 bases and J by 0 bases, with 9 bases left in between. CDR3 size: 16 residues. CDR1 KGHSY and CDR2 FQNENV come from the germline V gene. The CDR3 loop reads CASSQSYGSSYNEQFF. CDR3 nucleotide sequence: TGTGCCAGCAGCCAATCGTACGGGAGCTCCTACAATGAGCAGTTCTTC.

The chain combines TRBV27 with TRBJ2-2, with D possibly matching TRBD1 (5 bases). Looked up from germline, CDR1 is MNHEY and CDR2 is SMNVEV (reference sequence). The CDR3 runs to 15 residues. Trimming took 3 bases from V and 7 from J, leaving 15 bases between them. CDR3 in amino acids: CASSLVGRAVGELFF. The CDR3 DNA reads as TGTGCCAGCAGTTTGGTTGGCAGGGCCGTCGGGGAGCTGTTTTTT.

This rearrangement joins TRBV5-1 to TRBJ1-1, with D possibly matching TRBD1 (6 bases). Germline CDR1 SGHRS, CDR2 YFSETQ. V lost 2 bases and J 1 base, leaving 12 bases between the germline ends. The CDR3 loop spans 15 amino acids. The CDR3 reads CASSLSGVPNTEAFF. The CDR3 nucleotides read TGCGCCAGCAGCTTATCAGGGGTTCCGAACACTGAAGCTTTCTTT. Using reference TRBV5-1 and TRBJ1-1 for the parts outside the CDR3, the full variable domain is KAGVTQTPRYLIKTRGQQVTLSCSPISGHRSVSWYQQTPGQGLQFLFEYFSETQRNKGNFPGRFSGRQFSNSRSEMNVSTLELGDSALYLCASSLSGVPNTEAFFGQGTRLTVV.

Many counts were recorded for this clone. This sequence joins TRBV7-2 and TRBJ2-7; D possibly matches TRBD1 or TRBD2 (5 bases each). Deletions cut 5 bases from V and 5 bases from J, with 10 bases between. The CDR3 runs 12 residues. Germline CDR1 reads SGHTA; CDR2 reads FQGNSA. The CDR3 DNA sequence: TGTGCCAGCAGCCCCGAGGGGAACGAGCAGTACTTC. Encoded protein: CASSPEGNEQYF.

The rearrangement links TRBV7-3 to TRBJ2-5; 10 nucleotides line up with TRBD1. The CDR3 is made up of 16 amino acids. Germline values: CDR1 SGHTA, CDR2 FQGTGA. Germline trimming cut 5 bases from V and 5 bases from J; bases unmatched to any gene: 11. The CDR3 loop reads CASSQGTGAVRETQYF. DNA for the CDR3: TGTGCCAGCAGCCAGGGGACAGGGGCAGTGAGGGAGACCCAGTACTTC.

The chain couples TRBV7-3 to TRBJ2-3, with D possibly TRBD2 on 5 matching bases. In germline, CDR1 is SGHTA, CDR2 FQGTGA. There are 19 residues in the CDR3. V gave up 2 bases and J gave up 2 bases, with 23 bases separating them. CDR3 nucleotide sequence: TGTGCCAGCAGCTTATTGGGATTAGGGTCCAGCGGAACCACAGATACGCAGTATTTT. It is translated as CASSLLGLGSSGTTDTQYF.

This clone has only a few counts. J is TRBJ2-7 and V is TRBV6-1, with TRBD1 identical over 11 bases. V shed 3 bases, J shed 5 bases, and the junction held 6 bases outside the gene matches. Germline V gene sequence: CDR1 MNHNS, CDR2 SASEGT. The CDR3 runs 15 residues. CDR3 sequence reads: CASSESGTGGNEQYF. CDR3 nucleotide sequence: TGTGCCAGCAGTGAGAGCGGGACAGGGGGTAACGAGCAGTACTTC.

The chain combines TRBV30 with TRBJ2-1; no reliable D call. V shed 3 bases and J shed 5 bases, with 5 bases lying between them. Germline V gene lookup returns CDR1 GTSNPN and CDR2 SVGIG (reference sequence). The CDR3 is 11 amino acids. The CDR3 coding sequence is TGTGCCTGGAGGGGCAACAATGAGCAGTTCTTC. Amino acids: CAWRGNNEQFF.

There are a few counts of this clone. This chain uses TRBV7-3 with TRBJ2-3; 11 nucleotides line up with TRBD2. Germline-derived CDR1 and CDR2 are SGHTA and FQGTGA. The CDR3 totals 18 residues. With 4 bases clipped from V and 0 bases from J, the junction kept 9 bases outside the gene matches. The CDR3 DNA is TGTGCCAGCAGCTCCCCACGGGTAGCGGGAGGGAGCACAGATACGCAGTATTTT. Encoded protein: CASSSPRVAGGSTDTQYF. The entire variable domain, with the rest obtained from reference TRBV7-3 and TRBJ2-3, is as follows: GAGVSQTPSNKVTEKGKYVELRCDPISGHTALYWYRQSLGQGPEFLIYFQGTGAADDSGLPNDRFFAVRPEGSVSTLKIQRTERGDSAVYLCASSSPRVAGGSTDTQYFGPGTRLTVL.

The chain combines TRBV10-1 with TRBJ2-1; D perhaps matches TRBD2 (5 bases). This CDR3 has 16 amino acids. Trimming removed 1 base at V and 3 bases at J, with 13 bases between. Germline V lookup: CDR1 WNHNN, CDR2 SYGVQD (reference sequence). CDR3 region: CASSEFRGTGYNEQFF. Here the CDR3 DNA reads TGCGCCAGCAGTGAGTTCCGGGGTACCGGCTACAATGAGCAGTTCTTC.

The sample holds a few counts of this clone. The chain recombines TRBV28 with TRBJ2-7; tentatively, D is TRBD1 (6 bases). The length of the CDR3 is 18 residues. Germline lookup yields CDR1 MDHEN and CDR2 SYDVKM. Trimming stripped 3 bases from V and 2 bases from J, with 23 bases between. CDR3 in amino acids: CASSFRQGKIQGAYEQYF. The CDR3, as DNA: TGTGCCAGCAGTTTTCGGCAGGGGAAAATTCAGGGAGCCTACGAGCAGTACTTC. Combining the CDR3 with reference TRBV28 and TRBJ2-7 gives the whole variable domain DVKVTQSSRYLVKRTGEKVFLECVQDMDHENMFWYRQDPGLGLRLIYFSYDVKMKEKGDIPEGYSVSREKKERFSLILESASTNQTSMYLCASSFRQGKIQGAYEQYFGPGTRLTVT.

The sample holds a few counts of this clone. CDR3 nucleotide sequence: TGTGCCAGCAGTCGGGACAGTACGGACACTGAAGCTTTCTTT. Its translation is CASSRDSTDTEAFF. The chain couples TRBV2 to TRBJ1-1; 7 bases map to TRBD1. The CDR3 runs 14 residues. Germline CDR1 is SNHLY and CDR2 is FYNNEI. The V gene end was trimmed by 5 bases and the J gene end by 3 bases; junction bases not matched to a gene: 6.

This clone has a handful of counts. This chain uses TRBV18 with TRBJ1-5; 8 bases map to TRBD1. Germline assignment: CDR1 KGHSH and CDR2 LQKENI. The CDR3 runs 15 residues. V gave up 3 bases and J gave up 4 bases; unmatched junction bases: 5. As DNA, the CDR3 is TGTGCCAGCTCACCGGACAGGGTGAAAAATCAGCCCCAGCATTTT. Encoded protein: CASSPDRVKNQPQHF.

With respect to this clone: Additional DNA sequences in this sample encode the identical CDR3. This chain links TRBV4-3 with TRBJ2-5, with D perhaps given as TRBD1 or TRBD2 (5 bases each). CDR3 length: 15 residues. Germline CDR1 LGHNA, CDR2 YSLEER. Trimming removed 3 bases from V and 1 base from J, with 12 bases in between. CDR3: CASSQGPSSQETQYF. CDR3 nucleotide sequence: TGCGCCAGCAGCCAGGGGCCTAGCAGCCAAGAGACCCAGTACTTC.

The chain couples TRBV4-1 to TRBJ2-6; TRBD2 might be the D (5 bases). Trimming stripped 0 bases from V and 2 bases from J, with 14 bases between. Germline assignment: CDR1 MGHRA and CDR2 YSYEKL. CDR3 size: 18 residues. The CDR3 loop is CASSQETQAGTGANVLTF. Written as DNA, the CDR3 is TGCGCCAGCAGCCAAGAGACCCAGGCGGGTACTGGGGCCAACGTCCTGACTTTC.

The chain combines TRBV10-1 with TRBJ2-1; 7 bases fit TRBD2. Unmatched junction bases numbered 12, after V lost 6 bases and J lost 7 bases. This CDR3 has 15 amino acids. Germline V gene lookup returns CDR1 WNHNN and CDR2 SYGVQD (reference sequence). CDR3 residues: CASSHSGLGGNEQFF. CDR3 nucleotides: TGCGCCAGCAGCCATAGCGGGTTGGGGGGGAATGAGCAGTTCTTC.

This clone was counted between two and nine times. The chain combines TRBV5-4 with TRBJ2-5; no firm D call. The CDR3 spans 15 residues. Looked up from germline, CDR1 is SGHNT and CDR2 is YYREEE (reference sequence). Trimming removed 1 base from V and 5 bases from J, with 15 bases in between. The CDR3 nucleotides are TGTGCCAGCAGCTTGTCGTCTAACCCCCAGGAGACCCAGTACTTC. Translated: CASSLSSNPQETQYF.